This TCR beta chain was sequenced during a study of spatial heterogeneity in lung cancer. Study-wide background: The study consistently detected more beta-chain than alpha-chain sequences. Raw reads contained each unique TCR and UMI combination more than ten times on average.

This CDR3 spans 13 amino acids. CDR1 and CDR2 (germline): MNHEY, SMNVEV (reference sequence). With V trimmed by 6 bases and J by 6 bases, 6 bases remained unmatched. Individually, TCR cDNA molecules were each labelled with a unique molecular identifier. TCRdb fed the 5' RACE reads into MiXCR, producing one record per CDR3 protein. The sample has 10,000 to 15,000 distinct CDR3 sequences; 5.5% to 7.5% are singletons. The table lists this clonotype with a few counts. The size of this beta chain means little, since it is a stray read in a library made for alpha chains. Time point given: sample taken at primary tumor resection. Without sorting, whole RNA was sequenced from tumor, nontumor lung or frozen PBMC. Samples were obtained from around 72 donors, all untreated early-stage non-small cell lung cancer patients.

This TCR derives from a male donor with early-stage non-small cell lung cancer. The starting material was normal lung tissue next to the tumor, obtained at surgery. The rearrangement uses TRBV27 and TRBJ2-7; TRBD2 matches 9 bases. CDR3: CASRGGRGPEQYF. The CDR3, as DNA: TGTGCCAGCAGGGGCGGGAGGGGTCCCGAGCAGTACTTC.